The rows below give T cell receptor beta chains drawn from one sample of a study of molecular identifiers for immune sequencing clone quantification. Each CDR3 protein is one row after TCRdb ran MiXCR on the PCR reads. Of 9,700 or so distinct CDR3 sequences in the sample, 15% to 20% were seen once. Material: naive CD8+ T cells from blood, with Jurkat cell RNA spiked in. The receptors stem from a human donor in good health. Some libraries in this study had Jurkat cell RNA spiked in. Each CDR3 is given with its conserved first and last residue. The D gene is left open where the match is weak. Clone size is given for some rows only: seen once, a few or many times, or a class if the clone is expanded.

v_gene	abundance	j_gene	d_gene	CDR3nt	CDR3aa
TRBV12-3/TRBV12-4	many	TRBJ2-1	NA	TGTGCCAGCAGTGGGGGGACGAACGGCCTGGATGAGCAGTTCTTC	CASSGGTNGLDEQFF
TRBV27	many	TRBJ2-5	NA	TGTGCCAGCAGTTCTTCAGGCCCCCAAGAGACCCAGTACTTC	CASSSSGPQETQYF
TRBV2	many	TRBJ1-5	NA	TGTGCCAGCAGCAATACAGGGAAGCGGAGCAATCAGCCCCAGCATTTT	CASSNTGKRSNQPQHF
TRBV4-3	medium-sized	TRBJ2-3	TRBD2	TGCGCCAGCAGCCCACTAGCGGGGGGGGGTGCAGATACGCAGTATTTT	CASSPLAGGGADTQYF
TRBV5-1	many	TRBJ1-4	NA	TGCGCCAGCAGCCCCGGACAGCCCTGGGATCCTAATGAAAAACTGTTTTTT	CASSPGQPWDPNEKLFF
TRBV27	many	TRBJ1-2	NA	TGTGCCAGCAGCCCCGTGGGGGCTAACTATGGCTACACCTTC	CASSPVGANYGYTF
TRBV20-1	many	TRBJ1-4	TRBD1	TGCAGTGCTAACAGGGGAACAACTAATGAAAAACTGTTTTTT	CSANRGTTNEKLFF
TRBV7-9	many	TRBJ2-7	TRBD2	TGTGCCAGCAGCCCGACTAGCGGCTACGAGCAGTACTTC	CASSPTSGYEQYF
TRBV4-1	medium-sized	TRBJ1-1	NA	TGCGCCAGCAGCTTTTCGAAGGTTACTGAAGCTTTCTTT	CASSFSKVTEAFF
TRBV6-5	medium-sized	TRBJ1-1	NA	TGTGCCAGCAGTCTCACCGGGGATCGTACTGAAGCTTTCTTT	CASSLTGDRTEAFF
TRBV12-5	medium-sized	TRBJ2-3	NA	TGTGCTAGTGGTCAAGCCCGCACAGATACGCAGTATTTT	CASGQARTDTQYF
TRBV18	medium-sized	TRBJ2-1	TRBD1	TGTGCCAGCTCAACGGGACAGGGAGGCGACAATGAGCAGTTCTTC	CASSTGQGGDNEQFF
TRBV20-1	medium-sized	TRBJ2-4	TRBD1	TGCAGTGCTAGCACAGGGGTTTTGAACATTCAGTACTTC	CSASTGVLNIQYF
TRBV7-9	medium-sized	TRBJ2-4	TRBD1	TGTGCCAGCAGCATGGGACAGGGGGCCATAAAAAACATTCAGTACTTC	CASSMGQGAIKNIQYF
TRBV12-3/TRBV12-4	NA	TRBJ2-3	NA	TGTGCCAGCAGTTCCAGTTACGGAGCTAGCACAGATACGCAGTATTTT	CASSSSYGASTDTQYF
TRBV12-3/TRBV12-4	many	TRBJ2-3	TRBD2	TGTGCCAGCAGTTTGGATGGGGCGGGGGGGCCTACGAGTACGCAGTATTTT	CASSLDGAGGPTSTQYF
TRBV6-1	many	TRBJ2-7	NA	TGTGCCAGCAGTGAAGACAGGGATTACGAGCAGTACTTC	CASSEDRDYEQYF
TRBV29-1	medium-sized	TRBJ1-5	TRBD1	TGCAGCGTTCCCGGACAGGGGAATCAGCCCCAGCATTTT	CSVPGQGNQPQHF
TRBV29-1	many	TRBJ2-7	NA	TGCAGCGTTCGCCCCTTGGATGGGAGCTACGAGCAGTACTTC	CSVRPLDGSYEQYF
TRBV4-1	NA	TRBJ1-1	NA	TGCGCCAGCAGCCAATTACAGGGAAAGGGGAACACTGAAGCTTTCTTT	CASSQLQGKGNTEAFF
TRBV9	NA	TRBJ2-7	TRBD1	TGTGCCAGCAGCCACCCTTACCAGGGGGCTTACGAGCAGTACTTC	CASSHPYQGAYEQYF
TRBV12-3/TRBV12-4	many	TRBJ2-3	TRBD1	TGTGCCAGCAGTTCCGAGACAGGGGGCACAGATACGCAGTATTTT	CASSSETGGTDTQYF
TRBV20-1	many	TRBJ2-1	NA	TGCAGTGCTATGGTTGAGGAACCCAATGAGCAGTTCTTC	CSAMVEEPNEQFF
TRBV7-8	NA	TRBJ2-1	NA	TGTGCCAGCTACAAGACTCTCTCTCTCTCAATTAGCGGAAACTACAATGGGCAGTTCTTC	CASYKTLSLSISGNYNGQFF
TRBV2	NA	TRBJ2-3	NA	TGTGCCAGCAGTGATTTGCGAGGCCTATCAGATACGCAGTATTTT	CASSDLRGLSDTQYF
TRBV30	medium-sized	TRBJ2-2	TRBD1	TGTGCCTGGAGTCGACAGGGAACCGGGGAGCTGTTTTTT	CAWSRQGTGELFF
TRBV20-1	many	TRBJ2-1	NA	TGCAGTGTTAAACAGGGTTTCCCCACCTACAATGAGCAGTTCTTC	CSVKQGFPTYNEQFF
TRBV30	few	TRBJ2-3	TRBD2	TGTGCCTGGAGTCTACTAGCGGGAGGCCCAGGTACGCAGTATTTT	CAWSLLAGGPGTQYF